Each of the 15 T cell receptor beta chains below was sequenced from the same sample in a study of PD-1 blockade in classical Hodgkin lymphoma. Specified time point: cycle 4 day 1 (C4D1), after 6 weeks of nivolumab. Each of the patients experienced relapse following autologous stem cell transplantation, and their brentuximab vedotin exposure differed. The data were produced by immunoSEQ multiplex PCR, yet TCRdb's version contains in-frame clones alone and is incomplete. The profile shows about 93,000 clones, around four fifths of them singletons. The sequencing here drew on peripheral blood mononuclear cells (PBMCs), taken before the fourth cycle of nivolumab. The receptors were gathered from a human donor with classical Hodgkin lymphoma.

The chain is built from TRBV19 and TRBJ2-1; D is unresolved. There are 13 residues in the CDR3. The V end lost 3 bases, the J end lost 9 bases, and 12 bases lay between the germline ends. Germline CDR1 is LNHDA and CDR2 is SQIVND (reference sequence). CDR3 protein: CASSIHRRPEQFF. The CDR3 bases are TGTGCCAGTAGTATTCATCGGCGTCCTGAGCAGTTCTTC.

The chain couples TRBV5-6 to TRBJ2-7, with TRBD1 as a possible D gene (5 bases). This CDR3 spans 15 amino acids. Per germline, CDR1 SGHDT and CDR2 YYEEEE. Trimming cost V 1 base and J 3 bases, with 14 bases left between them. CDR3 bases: TGTGCCAGCAGCTTGTCGCGACAGTTTGTCTACGAGCAGTACTTC. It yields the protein CASSLSRQFVYEQYF.

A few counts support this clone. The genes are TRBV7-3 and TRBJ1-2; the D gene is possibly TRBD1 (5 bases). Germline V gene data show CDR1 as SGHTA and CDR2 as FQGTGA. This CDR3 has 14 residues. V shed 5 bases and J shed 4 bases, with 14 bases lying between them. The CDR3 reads CASSQGTTVYGYTF. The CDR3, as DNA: TGTGCCAGCAGCCAGGGTACAACCGTCTATGGCTACACCTTC. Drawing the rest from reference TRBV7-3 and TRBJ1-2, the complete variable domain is GAGVSQTPSNKVTEKGKYVELRCDPISGHTALYWYRQSLGQGPEFLIYFQGTGAADDSGLPNDRFFAVRPEGSVSTLKIQRTERGDSAVYLCASSQGTTVYGYTFGSGTRLTVV.

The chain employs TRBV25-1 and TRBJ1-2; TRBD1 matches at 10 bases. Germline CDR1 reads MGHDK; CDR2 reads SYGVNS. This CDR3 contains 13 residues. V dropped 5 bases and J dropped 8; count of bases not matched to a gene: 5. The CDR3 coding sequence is TGTGCCAGCAGTCCCGGGACAGGGGACGGCTACACCTTC. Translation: CASSPGTGDGYTF.

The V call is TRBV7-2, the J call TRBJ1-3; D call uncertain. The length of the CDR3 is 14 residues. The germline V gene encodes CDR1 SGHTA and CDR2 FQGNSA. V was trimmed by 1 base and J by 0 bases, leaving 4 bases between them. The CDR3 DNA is TGTGCCAGCAGCTTAGAGGGCTCTGGAAACACCATATATTTT. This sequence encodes CASSLEGSGNTIYF.

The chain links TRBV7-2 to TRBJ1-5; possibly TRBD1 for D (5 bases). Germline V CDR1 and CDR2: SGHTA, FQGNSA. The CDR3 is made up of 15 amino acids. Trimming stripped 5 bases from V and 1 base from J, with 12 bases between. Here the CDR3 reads CASSQRGTSNQPQHF. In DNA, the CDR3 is TGTGCCAGCAGCCAACGAGGGACGAGCAATCAGCCCCAGCATTTT.

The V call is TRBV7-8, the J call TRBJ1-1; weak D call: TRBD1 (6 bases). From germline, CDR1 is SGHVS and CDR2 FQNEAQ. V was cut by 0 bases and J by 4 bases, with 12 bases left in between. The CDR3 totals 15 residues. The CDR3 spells CASSLALAGATEAFF. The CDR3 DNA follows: TGTGCCAGCAGCTTAGCGTTGGCAGGGGCCACTGAAGCTTTCTTT. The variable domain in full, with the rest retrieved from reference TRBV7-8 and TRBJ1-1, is GAGVSQSPRYKVAKRGQDVALRCDPISGHVSLFWYQQALGQGPEFLTYFQNEAQLDKSGLPSDRFFAERPEGSVSTLKIQRTQQEDSAVYLCASSLALAGATEAFFGQGTRLTVV.

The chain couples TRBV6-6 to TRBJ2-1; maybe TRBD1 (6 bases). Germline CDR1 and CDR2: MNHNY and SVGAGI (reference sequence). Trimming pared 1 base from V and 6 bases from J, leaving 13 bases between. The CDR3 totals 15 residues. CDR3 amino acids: CASSYYRTEPNEQFF. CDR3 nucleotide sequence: TGTGCCAGCAGTTACTACCGGACAGAACCCAATGAGCAGTTCTTC.

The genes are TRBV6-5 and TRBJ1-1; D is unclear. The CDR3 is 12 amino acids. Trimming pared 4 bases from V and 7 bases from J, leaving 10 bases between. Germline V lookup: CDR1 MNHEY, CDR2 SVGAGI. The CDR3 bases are TGTGCCAGCAGTTCGTCGGATTTTGAAGCTTTCTTT. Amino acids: CASSSSDFEAFF.

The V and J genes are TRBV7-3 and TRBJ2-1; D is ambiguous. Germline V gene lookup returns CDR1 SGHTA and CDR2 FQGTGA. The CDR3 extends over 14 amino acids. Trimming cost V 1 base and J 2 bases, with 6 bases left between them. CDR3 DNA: TGTGCCAGCAGCTTAAACCCTACCTACAATGAGCAGTTCTTC. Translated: CASSLNPTYNEQFF.

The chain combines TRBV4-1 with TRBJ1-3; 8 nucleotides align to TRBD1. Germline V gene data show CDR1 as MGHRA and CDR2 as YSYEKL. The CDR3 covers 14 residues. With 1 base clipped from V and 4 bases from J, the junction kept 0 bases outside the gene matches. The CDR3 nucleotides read TGCGCCAGCAGCCAAGGGACAGGGGGAAACACCATATATTTT. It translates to CASSQGTGGNTIYF.

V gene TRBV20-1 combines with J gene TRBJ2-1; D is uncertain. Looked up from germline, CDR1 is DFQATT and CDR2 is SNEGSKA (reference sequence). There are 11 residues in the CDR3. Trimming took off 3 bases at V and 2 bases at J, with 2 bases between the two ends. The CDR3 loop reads CSARPYNEQFF. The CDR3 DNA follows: TGCAGTGCTAGGCCCTACAATGAGCAGTTCTTC.

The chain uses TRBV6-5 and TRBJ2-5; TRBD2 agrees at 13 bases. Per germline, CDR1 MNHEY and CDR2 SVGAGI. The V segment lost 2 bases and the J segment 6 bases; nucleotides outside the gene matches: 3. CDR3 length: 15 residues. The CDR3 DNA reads TGTGCCAGCAGTTACGGGACTAGCGGGGTGCAGACCCAGTACTTC. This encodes CASSYGTSGVQTQYF.

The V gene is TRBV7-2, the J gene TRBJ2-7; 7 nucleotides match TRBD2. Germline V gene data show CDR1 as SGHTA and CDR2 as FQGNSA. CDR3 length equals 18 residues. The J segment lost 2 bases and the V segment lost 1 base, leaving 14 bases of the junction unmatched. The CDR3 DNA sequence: TGTGCCAGCAGCTTAGAAAGAGGGCGCGGGGGACCTCCCTACGAGCAGTACTTC. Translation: CASSLERGRGGPPYEQYF.

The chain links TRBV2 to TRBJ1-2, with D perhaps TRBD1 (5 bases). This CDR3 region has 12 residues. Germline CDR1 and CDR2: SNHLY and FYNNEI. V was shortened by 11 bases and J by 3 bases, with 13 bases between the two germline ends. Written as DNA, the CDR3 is TGTGCCGGACACGACTCGGACTATGGCTACACCTTC. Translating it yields CAGHDSDYGYTF.